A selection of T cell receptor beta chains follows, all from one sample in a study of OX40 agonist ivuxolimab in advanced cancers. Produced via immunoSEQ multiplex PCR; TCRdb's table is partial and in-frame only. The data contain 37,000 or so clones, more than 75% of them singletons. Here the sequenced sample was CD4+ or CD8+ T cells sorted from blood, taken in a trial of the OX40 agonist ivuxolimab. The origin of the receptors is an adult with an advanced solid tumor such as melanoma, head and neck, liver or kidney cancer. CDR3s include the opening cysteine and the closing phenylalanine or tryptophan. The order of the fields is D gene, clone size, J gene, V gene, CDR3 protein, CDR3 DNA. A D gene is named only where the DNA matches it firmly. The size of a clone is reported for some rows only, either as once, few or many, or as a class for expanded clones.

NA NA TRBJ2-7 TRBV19 CASSIYHPATGEQYF TGTGCCAGTAGTATATATCACCCCGCCACCGGCGAGCAGTACTTC
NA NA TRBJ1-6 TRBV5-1 CASSLVRLDRTNSPLHF TGCGCCAGCAGCTTGGTACGCTTGGACCGGACGAATTCACCCCTCCACTTT
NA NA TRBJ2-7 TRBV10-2 CASKKGVADSYEQYF TGCGCCAGCAAGAAGGGAGTAGCGGACTCCTACGAGCAGTACTTC
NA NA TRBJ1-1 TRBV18 CASSRGDIRETEAFF TGTGCCAGCTCAAGGGGGGACATACGAGAGACTGAAGCTTTCTTT
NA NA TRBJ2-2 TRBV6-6 CASRTGRPPNTGELFF TGTGCCAGCAGAACCGGACGGCCCCCGAACACCGGGGAGCTGTTTTTT
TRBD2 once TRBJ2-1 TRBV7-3 CASSLMGGNTYNEQFF TGTGCCAGCAGCTTAATGGGAGGGAACACCTACAATGAGCAGTTCTTC
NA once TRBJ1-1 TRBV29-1 CSVYGGERGDTEAFF TGCAGCGTATATGGGGGTGAGAGGGGAGACACTGAAGCTTTCTTT
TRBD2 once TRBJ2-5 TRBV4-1 CASSAGGPLKETQYF TGCGCCAGCAGTGCGGGAGGGCCTTTGAAGGAGACCCAGTACTTC
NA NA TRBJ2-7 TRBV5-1 CASREGGRSSYEQYF TGCGCCAGCAGAGAGGGTGGGAGGAGCTCCTACGAGCAGTACTTC
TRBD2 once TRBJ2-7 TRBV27 CASSKRLAPYEQYF TGTGCCAGCAGTAAACGACTAGCACCCTACGAGCAGTACTTC
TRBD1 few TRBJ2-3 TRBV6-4 CASSPTGAADTQYF TGTGCCAGCAGCCCGACAGGGGCGGCAGATACGCAGTATTTT
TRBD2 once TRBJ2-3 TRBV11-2 CASSFSGILTDTQYF TGTGCCAGCAGCTTTAGCGGGATATTGACAGATACGCAGTATTTT
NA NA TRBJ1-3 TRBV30 CAWTAGGNTIYF TGTGCCTGGACGGCGGGTGGAAACACCATATATTTT
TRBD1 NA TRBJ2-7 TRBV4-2 CASSQERDRVIYEQYF TGTGCCAGCAGCCAAGAAAGGGACAGGGTAATCTACGAGCAGTACTTC
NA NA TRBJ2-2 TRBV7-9 CASSLEAFGELFF TGTGCCAGCAGCTTAGAGGCGTTCGGGGAGCTGTTTTTT
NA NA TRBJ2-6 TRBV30 CAWSVGQVSSGANVLTF TGTGCCTGGAGTGTAGGGCAGGTGTCCTCTGGGGCCAACGTCCTGACTTTC
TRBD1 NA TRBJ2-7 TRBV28 CASSLLRGQGGNEQYF TGTGCCAGCAGTTTACTCCGGGGACAGGGAGGGAACGAGCAGTACTTC
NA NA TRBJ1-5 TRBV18 CASSGDGVRQPQHF TGTGCCAGCTCAGGGGACGGCGTAAGGCAGCCCCAGCATTTT
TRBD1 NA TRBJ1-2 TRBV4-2 CASSREPTGAYGYTF TGTGCCAGCAGCCGAGAGCCGACAGGGGCCTATGGCTACACCTTC
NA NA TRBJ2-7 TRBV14 CASSPQRYEQYF TGTGCCAGCAGCCCCCAACGATACGAGCAGTACTTC
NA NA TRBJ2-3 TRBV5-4 CASSGGLKFEGTQYF TGTGCCAGCAGCGGGGGACTGAAGTTCGAAGGTACGCAGTATTTT
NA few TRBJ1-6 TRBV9 CASSSGGAGSPLHF TGTGCCAGCAGCTCTGGGGGGGCAGGTTCACCCCTCCACTTT
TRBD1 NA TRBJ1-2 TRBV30 CAWSGGQGHGYTF TGTGCCTGGAGCGGGGGACAGGGACATGGCTACACCTTC
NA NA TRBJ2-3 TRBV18 CASSPLQQGMDTQYF TGTGCCAGCTCACCCCTTCAGCAAGGAATGGATACGCAGTATTTT
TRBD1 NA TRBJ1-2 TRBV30 CAWSVQGTYGYTF TGTGCCTGGAGTGTACAGGGGACGTATGGCTACACCTTC
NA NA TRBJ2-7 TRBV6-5 CASSYEGGEQYF TGTGCCAGCAGTTATGAAGGAGGCGAGCAGTACTTC
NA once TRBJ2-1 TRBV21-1 CASSKGPGQAKEQFF TGTGCCAGCAGCAAAGGGCCAGGACAGGCAAAAGAGCAGTTCTTC
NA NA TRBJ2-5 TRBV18 CASSPPWGVGSETQYF TGTGCCAGCTCACCACCCTGGGGTGTAGGGTCCGAGACCCAGTACTTC
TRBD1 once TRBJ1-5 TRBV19 CASSTADRGRNQPQHF TGTGCCAGTAGTACAGCGGACAGGGGTAGGAACCAGCCCCAGCATTTT
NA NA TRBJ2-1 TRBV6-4 CASSRETGGEQFF TGTGCCAGCAGCCGCGAGACTGGGGGCGAGCAGTTCTTC
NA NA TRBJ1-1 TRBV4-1 CASSQEIRRGREAFF TGCGCCAGCAGCCAAGAGATACGCAGGGGACGTGAAGCTTTCTTT
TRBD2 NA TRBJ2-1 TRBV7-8 CASKVAGGYNEQFF TGTGCCAGCAAGGTAGCGGGAGGGTACAATGAGCAGTTCTTC
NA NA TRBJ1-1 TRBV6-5 CASIPTLQGRAFF TGTGCCAGCATACCGACTTTGCAGGGGCGGGCTTTCTTT
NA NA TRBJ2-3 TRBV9 CASSALGASLQDTQYF TGTGCCAGCAGCGCCCTGGGAGCGAGCTTGCAAGATACGCAGTATTTT
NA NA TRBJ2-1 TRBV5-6 CASSFTRRGSYNEQFF TGTGCCAGCAGCTTCACCCGGCGGGGCTCCTACAATGAGCAGTTCTTC
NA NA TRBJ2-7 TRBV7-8 CASSLARARGGAYEQYF TGTGCCAGCAGCTTAGCGCGGGCTCGTGGTGGGGCTTACGAGCAGTACTTC